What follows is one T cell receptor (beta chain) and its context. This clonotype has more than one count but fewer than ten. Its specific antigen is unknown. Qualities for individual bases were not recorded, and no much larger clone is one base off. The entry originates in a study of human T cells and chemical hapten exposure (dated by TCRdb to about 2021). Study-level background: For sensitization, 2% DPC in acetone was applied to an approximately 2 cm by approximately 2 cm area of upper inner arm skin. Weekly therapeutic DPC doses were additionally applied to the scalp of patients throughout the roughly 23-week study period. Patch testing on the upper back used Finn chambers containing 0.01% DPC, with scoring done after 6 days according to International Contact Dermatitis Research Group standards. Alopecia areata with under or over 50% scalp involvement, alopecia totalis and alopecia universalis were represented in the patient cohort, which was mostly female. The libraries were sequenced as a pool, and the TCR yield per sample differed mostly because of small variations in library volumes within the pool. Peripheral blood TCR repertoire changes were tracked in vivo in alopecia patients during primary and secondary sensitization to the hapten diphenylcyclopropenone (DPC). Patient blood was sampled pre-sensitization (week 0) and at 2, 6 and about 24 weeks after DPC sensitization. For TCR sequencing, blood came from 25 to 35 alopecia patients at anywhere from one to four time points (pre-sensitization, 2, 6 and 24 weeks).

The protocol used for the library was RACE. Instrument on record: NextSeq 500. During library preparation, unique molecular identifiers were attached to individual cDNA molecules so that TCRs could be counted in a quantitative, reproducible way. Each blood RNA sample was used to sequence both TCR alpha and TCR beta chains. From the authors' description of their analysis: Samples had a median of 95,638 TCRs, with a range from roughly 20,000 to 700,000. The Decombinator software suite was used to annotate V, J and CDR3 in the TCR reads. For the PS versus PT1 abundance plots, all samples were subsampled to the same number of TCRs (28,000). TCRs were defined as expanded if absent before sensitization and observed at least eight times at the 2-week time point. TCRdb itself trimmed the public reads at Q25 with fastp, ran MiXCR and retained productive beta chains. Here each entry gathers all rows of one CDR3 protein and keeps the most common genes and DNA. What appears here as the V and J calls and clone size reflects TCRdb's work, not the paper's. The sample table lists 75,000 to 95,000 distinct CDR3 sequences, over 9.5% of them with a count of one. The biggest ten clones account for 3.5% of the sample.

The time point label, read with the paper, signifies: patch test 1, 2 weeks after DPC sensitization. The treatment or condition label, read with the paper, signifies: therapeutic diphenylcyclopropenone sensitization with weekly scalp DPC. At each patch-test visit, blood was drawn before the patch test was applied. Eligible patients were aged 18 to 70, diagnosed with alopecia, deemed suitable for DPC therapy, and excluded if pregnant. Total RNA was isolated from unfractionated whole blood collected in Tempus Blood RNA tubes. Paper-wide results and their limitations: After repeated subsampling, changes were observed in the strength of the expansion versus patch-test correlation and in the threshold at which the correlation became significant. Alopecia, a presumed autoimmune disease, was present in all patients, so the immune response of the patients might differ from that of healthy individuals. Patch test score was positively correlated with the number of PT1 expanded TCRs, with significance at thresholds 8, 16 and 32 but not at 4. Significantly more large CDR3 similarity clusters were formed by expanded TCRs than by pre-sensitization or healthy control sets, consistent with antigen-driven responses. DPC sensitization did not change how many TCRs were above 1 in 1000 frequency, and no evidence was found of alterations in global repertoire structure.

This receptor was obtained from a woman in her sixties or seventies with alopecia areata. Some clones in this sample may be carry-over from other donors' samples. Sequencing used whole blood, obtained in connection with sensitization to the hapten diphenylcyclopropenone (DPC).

The CDR3 in this case is CASSDPDWVPEQYF. The DNA sequence is as follows: TGCGCCAGCAGCGATCCGGACTGGGTTCCGGAGCAGTACTTC. Recombination linked TRBV5-1 to TRBJ2-7; the D gene is perhaps TRBD2, on 5 matching bases. The CDR3 sequence holds 14 residues, the cysteine and phenylalanine included. Of the read, only the CDR3 DNA is kept; its 42 bases are in frame from base 1. Based on the germline V gene, the CDR1 and CDR2 sequences are SGHRS and YFSETQ. V is cut by 4 bases and J by 7 bases, and the space between the germline ends is 18 bases.